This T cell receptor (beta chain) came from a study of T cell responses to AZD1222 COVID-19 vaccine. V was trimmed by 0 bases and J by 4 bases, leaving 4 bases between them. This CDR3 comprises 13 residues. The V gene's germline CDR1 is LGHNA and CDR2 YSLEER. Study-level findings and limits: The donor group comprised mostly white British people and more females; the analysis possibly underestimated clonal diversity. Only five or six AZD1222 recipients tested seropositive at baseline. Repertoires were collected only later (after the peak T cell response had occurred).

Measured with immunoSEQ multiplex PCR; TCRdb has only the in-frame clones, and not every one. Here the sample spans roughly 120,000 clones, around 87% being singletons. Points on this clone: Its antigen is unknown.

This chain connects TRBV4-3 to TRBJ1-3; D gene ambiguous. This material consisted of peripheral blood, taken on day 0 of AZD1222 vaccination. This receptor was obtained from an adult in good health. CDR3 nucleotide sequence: TGCGCCAGCAGCCAAGAAAGGGGAAACACCATATATTTT. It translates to CASSQERGNTIYF.